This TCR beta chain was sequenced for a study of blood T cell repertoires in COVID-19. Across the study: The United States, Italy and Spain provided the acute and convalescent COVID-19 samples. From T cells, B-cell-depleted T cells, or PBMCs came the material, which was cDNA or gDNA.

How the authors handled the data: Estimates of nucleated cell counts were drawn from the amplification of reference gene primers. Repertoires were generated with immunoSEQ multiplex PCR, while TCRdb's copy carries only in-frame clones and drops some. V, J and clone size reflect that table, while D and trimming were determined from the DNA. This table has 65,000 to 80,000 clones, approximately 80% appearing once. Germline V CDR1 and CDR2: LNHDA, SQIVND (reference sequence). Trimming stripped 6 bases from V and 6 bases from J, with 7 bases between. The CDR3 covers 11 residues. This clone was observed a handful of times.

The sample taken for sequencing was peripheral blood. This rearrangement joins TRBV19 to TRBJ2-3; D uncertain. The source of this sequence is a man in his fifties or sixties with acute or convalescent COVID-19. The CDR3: CASRARDTQYF. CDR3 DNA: TGTGCCAGTAGGGCTAGGGATACGCAGTATTTT. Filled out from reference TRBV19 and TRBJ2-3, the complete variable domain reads DGGITQSPKYLFRKEGQNVTLSCEQNLNHDAMYWYRQDPGQGLRLIYYSQIVNDFQKGDIAEGYSVSREKKESFPLTVTSAQKNPTAFYLCASRARDTQYFGPGTRLTVL.